What follows describes a single T cell receptor (beta chain). Only a few counts were recorded for this clonotype. Its antigen remains undetermined. No much larger clone exists at a distance of one base, and base qualities are not known. Receptors were amplified or captured by 5' RACE. The run used a NextSeq 500. The TCR library protocol attached unique molecular identifiers to individual cDNA molecules to correct for sequencing error and PCR bias. Both TCR alpha and beta chains were sequenced, and tight co-correlation was observed between alpha and beta sequence abundances in each sample. The original pipeline was this. Decombinator V4 was used to annotate TCR sequences for V gene, J gene and CDR3. Expanded TCRs were defined as changing significantly between any two time points under a Poisson model with p below 0.0001. TCR abundances were normalised to the total number of TCRs sequenced per sample and were expressed as counts per million. MAIT TCRs were defined by TRAV1-2 paired with TRAJ12, TRAJ20 or TRAJ33, and iNKT TCRs by TRAV10 paired with TRAJ18. VDJdb, accessed on 1 November 2021, was searched for TCRs annotated for CMV, EBV and SARS-CoV-2, and TCRs annotated for more than one antigen were excluded. TCRdb redid the processing of the public reads, applying fastp at Q25 and MiXCR, and retained in-frame beta chains. Records with the same CDR3 protein are collapsed into one entry carrying the most frequent genes and DNA. TCRdb's processing, not the study's, gives the V and J calls here. The sample yields under 70,000 distinct CDR3 sequences; more than 9% were counted once. The ten largest clones represent roughly 3.8% of the sample.

This was a case-control study nested in a cohort of healthcare workers in London, UK, who had nasopharyngeal swab PCR tests and blood samples taken every week. Between 23 and 31 March 2020, the week of the UK lockdown, healthcare workers were enrolled and then followed up weekly for as long as 16 weeks. The data were obtained in a study of early T cells in non-severe SARS-CoV-2 infection (dated by TCRdb to the early 2020s). Background on the whole study: Bulk RNA from unsorted whole blood was used for TCR sequencing, so alpha and beta chains could not be paired. The research as a whole found: Matching against VDJdb was skewed toward anti-spike CD8 responses, likely underestimated virus-specific expansions, and missed private and CD4 specificities.

Taken from the germline V gene (reference sequence), the CDR1 and CDR2 loops are LGHDT and YNNKEL. Spanning cysteine to phenylalanine, the CDR3 consists of 15 amino acids. Kept here is only the CDR3 DNA, which spans 45 bases and is read in frame from base 1. Trimming takes 0 bases off V and 9 bases off J; junction bases not matched to a gene: 8. The sequence was obtained from an adult who was a healthcare worker with PCR-confirmed SARS-CoV-2 infection or an uninfected control (not recorded which). This chain joins TRBV3-1 to TRBJ2-1; 7 nucleotides in the junction match TRBD1. The sequenced sample consisted of whole blood. Read as DNA, the sequence is TGTGCCAGCAGCCAAGAGGCGTCAACAGGGGCTGAGCAGTTCTTC. This yields the protein CASSQEASTGAEQFF.